This T cell receptor (beta chain) is drawn from a study of T-cell memory formation after mild COVID-19. Looking at the study overall: Largely, the TCR clusters proved donor specific.

Via MiXCR, TCRdb re-called the 5' RACE reads, giving one row per CDR3 protein. The sample lists 500,000 to 550,000 distinct CDR3 sequences; approximately 20% were seen once. V lost 5 bases to trimming and J lost 6 bases, with 10 bases between them. Germline V gives CDR1 SQVTM, CDR2 ANQGSEA. The CDR3 consists of 11 residues. V gene TRBV29-1 combines with J gene TRBJ1-1; D not certain. The receptor comes from an adult woman who had mild COVID-19 (a few samples of this study predate the infection). Cell type and time point are not known. The sequencing input was PBMCs or a T cell subset sorted from them (not recorded which). The CDR3 loop reads CSVIVRPEAFF. Written as DNA, the CDR3 is TGCAGCGTTATAGTTCGCCCTGAAGCTTTCTTT.